This entry concerns a single TCR beta chain. This sample is part of a study of technical replicates of blood from a few donors. The V gene end was trimmed by 7 bases and the J gene end by 0 bases; junction bases not matched to a gene: 4. Per the germline V gene, CDR1 is ENHRY and CDR2 is SYGVKD. The CDR3 is made up of 15 amino acids. Assay used: immunoSEQ multiplex PCR; TCRdb lists only in-frame clones, some missing. The table records about 61,000 clones, about 89% of them present only once. The origin of this receptor is a human donor in good health. Some clones in this sample may be carry-over from other donors' samples. V gene TRBV10-3 combines with J gene TRBJ2-7, with 12 positions matching TRBD2. Sequences were obtained from PBMCs. As DNA, the CDR3 is TGTGCCATCAAAGAGACTAGCGGGGGCTCCTACGAGCAGTACTTC. It is translated as CAIKETSGGSYEQYF.